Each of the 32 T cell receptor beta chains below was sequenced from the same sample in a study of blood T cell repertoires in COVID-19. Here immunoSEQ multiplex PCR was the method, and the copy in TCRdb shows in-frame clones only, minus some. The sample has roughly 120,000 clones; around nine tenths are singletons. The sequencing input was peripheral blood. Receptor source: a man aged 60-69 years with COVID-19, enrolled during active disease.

CDR3 nucleotides: TGTGCCAGCAGCTCGGCGGGGAGCTCCTACAATGAGCAGTTCTTC. This sequence encodes CASSSAGSSYNEQFF. The chain has TRBV5-5 and TRBJ2-1; D is possibly TRBD2 (6 bases). Germline V gives CDR1 SGHKS, CDR2 YYEKEE (reference sequence). V lost 3 bases and J lost 0, with 10 bases in between. The CDR3 totals 15 residues.

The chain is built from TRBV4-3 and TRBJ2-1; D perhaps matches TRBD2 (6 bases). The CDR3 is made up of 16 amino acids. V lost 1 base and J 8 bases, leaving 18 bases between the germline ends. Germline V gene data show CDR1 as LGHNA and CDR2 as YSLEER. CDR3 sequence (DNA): TGCGCCAGCAGCCAAGTTGGAGGGAGGCCGAAGGATGAGCAGTTCTTC. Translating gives CASSQVGGRPKDEQFF.

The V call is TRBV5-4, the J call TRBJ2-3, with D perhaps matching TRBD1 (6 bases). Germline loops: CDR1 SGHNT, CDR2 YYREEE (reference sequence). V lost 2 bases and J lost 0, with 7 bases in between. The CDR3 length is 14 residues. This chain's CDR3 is CASSLGGSTDTQYF. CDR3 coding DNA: TGTGCCAGCAGCTTAGGGGGTAGCACAGATACGCAGTATTTT.

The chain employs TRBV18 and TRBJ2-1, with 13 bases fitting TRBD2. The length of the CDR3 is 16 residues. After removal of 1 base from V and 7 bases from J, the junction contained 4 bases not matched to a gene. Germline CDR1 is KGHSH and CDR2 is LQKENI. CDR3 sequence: CASSPQLAGGGNEQFF. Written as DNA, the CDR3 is TGTGCCAGCTCACCACAACTAGCGGGAGGGGGGAATGAGCAGTTCTTC. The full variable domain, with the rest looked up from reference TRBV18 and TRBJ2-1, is NAGVMQNPRHLVRRRGQEARLRCSPMKGHSHVYWYRQLPEEGLKFMVYLQKENIIDESGMPKERFSAEFPKEGPSILRIQQVVRGDSAAYFCASSPQLAGGGNEQFFGPGTRLTVL.

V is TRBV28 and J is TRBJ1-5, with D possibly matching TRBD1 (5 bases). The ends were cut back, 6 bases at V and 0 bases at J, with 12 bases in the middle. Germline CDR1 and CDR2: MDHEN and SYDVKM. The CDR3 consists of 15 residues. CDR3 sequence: CASRSGGGSNQPQHF. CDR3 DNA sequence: TGTGCCAGCAGGAGCGGCGGGGGTAGCAATCAGCCCCAGCATTTT. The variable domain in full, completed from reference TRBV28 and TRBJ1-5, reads DVKVTQSSRYLVKRTGEKVFLECVQDMDHENMFWYRQDPGLGLRLIYFSYDVKMKEKGDIPEGYSVSREKKERFSLILESASTNQTSMYLCASRSGGGSNQPQHFGDGTRLSIL.

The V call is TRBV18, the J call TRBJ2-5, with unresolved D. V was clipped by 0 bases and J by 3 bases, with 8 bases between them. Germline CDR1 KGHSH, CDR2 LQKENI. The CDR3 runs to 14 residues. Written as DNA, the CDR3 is TGTGCCAGCTCACCACCACTTCAGGAAGAGACCCAGTACTTC. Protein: CASSPPLQEETQYF.

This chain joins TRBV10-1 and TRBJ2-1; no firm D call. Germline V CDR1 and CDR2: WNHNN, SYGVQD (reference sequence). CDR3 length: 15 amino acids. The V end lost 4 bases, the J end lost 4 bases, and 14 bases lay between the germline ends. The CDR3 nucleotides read TGCGCCAGCAGTGGCGGATCCGACCCTTACAATGAGCAGTTCTTC. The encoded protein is CASSGGSDPYNEQFF.

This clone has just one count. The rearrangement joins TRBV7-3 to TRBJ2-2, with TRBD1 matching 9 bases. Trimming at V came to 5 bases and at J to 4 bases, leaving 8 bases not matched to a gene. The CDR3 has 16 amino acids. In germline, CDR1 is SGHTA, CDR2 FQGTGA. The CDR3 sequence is CASSVTGGAGTGELFF. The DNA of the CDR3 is TGTGCCAGCAGCGTCACAGGGGGCGCAGGCACCGGGGAGCTGTTTTTT.

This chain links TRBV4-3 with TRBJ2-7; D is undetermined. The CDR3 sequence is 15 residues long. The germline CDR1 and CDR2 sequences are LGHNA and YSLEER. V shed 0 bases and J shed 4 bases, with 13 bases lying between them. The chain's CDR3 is CASSQDVWSGYEQYF. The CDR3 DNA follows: TGCGCCAGCAGCCAAGATGTATGGTCGGGTTACGAGCAGTACTTC.

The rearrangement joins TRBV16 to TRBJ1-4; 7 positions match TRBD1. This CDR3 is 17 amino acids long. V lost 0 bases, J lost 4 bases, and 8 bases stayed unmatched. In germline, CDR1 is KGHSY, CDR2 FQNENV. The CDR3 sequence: CASSQSLEGAFNEKLFF. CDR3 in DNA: TGTGCCAGCAGCCAATCGTTGGAGGGGGCGTTTAATGAAAAACTGTTTTTT.

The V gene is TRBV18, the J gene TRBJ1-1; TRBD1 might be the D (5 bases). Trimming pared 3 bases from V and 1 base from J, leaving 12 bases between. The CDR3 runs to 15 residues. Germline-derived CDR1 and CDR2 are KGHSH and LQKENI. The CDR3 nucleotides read TGTGCCAGCTCACCGGCCGGGACTTGGAACACTGAAGCTTTCTTT. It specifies CASSPAGTWNTEAFF.

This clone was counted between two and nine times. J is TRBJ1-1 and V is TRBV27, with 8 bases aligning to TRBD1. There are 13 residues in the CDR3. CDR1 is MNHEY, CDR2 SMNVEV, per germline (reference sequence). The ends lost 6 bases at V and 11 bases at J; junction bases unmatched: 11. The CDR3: CASRQDRVFFAFF. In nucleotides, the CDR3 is TGTGCCAGCAGACAGGACAGGGTTTTTTTTGCTTTCTTT.

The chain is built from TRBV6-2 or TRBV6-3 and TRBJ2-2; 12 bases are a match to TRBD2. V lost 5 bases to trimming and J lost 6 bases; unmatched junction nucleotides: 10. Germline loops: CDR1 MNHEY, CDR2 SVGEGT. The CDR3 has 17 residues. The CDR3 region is CASSHGLAGLDPGELFF. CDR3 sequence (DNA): TGTGCCAGCAGTCATGGACTAGCGGGATTGGATCCCGGGGAGCTGTTTTTT.

This CDR3 is CASSSTSGGGTGELFF. CDR3 sequence (DNA): TGTGCCAGCAGCTCAACTTCAGGGGGAGGTACCGGGGAGCTGTTTTTT. This sequence joins TRBV7-9 and TRBJ2-2; tentative D call: TRBD1 (7 bases). Trimming removed 4 bases from V and 5 bases from J, with 17 bases in between. This CDR3 is 16 amino acids long. The germline V gene has CDR1 SEHNR and CDR2 FQNEAQ (reference sequence).

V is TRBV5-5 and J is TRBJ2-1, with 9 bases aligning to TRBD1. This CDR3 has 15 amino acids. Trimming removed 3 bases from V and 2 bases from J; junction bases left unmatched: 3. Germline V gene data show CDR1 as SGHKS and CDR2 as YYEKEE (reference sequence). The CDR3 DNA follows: TGTGCCAGCAGCTGGGGACAGGGCACCTACAATGAGCAGTTCTTC. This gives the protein CASSWGQGTYNEQFF.

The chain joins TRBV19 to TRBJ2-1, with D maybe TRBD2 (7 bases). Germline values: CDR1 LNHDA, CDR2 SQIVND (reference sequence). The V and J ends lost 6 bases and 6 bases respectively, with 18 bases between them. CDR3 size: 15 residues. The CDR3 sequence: CASSPPGQRGNEQFF. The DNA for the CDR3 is TGTGCCAGTAGCCCTCCCGGACAGCGGGGCAATGAGCAGTTCTTC.

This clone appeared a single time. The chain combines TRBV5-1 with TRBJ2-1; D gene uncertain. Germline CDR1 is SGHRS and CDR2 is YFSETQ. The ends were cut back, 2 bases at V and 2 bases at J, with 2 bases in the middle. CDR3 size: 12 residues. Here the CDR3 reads CASSFTYNEQFF. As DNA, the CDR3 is TGCGCCAGCAGCTTCACCTACAATGAGCAGTTCTTC.

CDR3 protein: CASSLRLGQGGHGYTF. The CDR3 DNA is TGTGCCAGCAGCTTAAGGTTGGGACAGGGAGGGCATGGCTACACCTTC. The chain links TRBV7-8 to TRBJ1-2, with TRBD1 identical over 9 bases. CDR1 is SGHVS and CDR2 is FQNEAQ in the germline V gene. CDR3 length equals 16 residues. J was trimmed by 6 bases and V by 2 bases; bases with no gene match: 10. The whole variable domain, filled in from reference TRBV7-8 and TRBJ1-2, reads GAGVSQSPRYKVAKRGQDVALRCDPISGHVSLFWYQQALGQGPEFLTYFQNEAQLDKSGLPSDRFFAERPEGSVSTLKIQRTQQEDSAVYLCASSLRLGQGGHGYTFGSGTRLTVV.

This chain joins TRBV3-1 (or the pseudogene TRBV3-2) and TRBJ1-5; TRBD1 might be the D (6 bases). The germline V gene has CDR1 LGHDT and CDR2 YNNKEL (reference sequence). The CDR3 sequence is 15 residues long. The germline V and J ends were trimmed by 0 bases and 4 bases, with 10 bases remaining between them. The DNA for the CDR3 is TGTGCCAGCAGCCAAGATGCGACAGGTAATCAGCCCCAGCATTTT. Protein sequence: CASSQDATGNQPQHF.

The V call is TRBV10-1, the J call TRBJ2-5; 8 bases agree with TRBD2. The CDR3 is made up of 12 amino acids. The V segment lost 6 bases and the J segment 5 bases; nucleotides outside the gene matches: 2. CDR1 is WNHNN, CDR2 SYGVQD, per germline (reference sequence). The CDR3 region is CASSPGGETQYF. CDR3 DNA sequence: TGCGCCAGCAGCCCGGGGGGGGAGACCCAGTACTTC.

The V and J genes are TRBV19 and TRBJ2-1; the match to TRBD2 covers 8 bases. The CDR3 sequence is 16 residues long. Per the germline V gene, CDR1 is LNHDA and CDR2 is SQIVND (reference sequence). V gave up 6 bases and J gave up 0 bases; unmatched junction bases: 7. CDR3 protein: CASSISGARSYNEQFF. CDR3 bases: TGTGCCAGTAGCATTAGCGGGGCTCGCTCCTACAATGAGCAGTTCTTC.

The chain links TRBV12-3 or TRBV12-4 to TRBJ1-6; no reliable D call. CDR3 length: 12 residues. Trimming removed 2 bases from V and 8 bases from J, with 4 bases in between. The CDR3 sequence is CASSLLDSPLHF. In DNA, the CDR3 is TGTGCCAGCAGTTTATTAGATTCACCCCTCCACTTT.

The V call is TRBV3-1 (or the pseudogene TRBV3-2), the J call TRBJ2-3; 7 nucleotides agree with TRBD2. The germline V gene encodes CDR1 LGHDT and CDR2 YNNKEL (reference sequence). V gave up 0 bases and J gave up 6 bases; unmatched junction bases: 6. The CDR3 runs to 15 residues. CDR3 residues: CASSQDGTTTDTQYF. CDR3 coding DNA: TGTGCCAGCAGCCAAGATGGGACTACAACGGATACGCAGTATTTT.

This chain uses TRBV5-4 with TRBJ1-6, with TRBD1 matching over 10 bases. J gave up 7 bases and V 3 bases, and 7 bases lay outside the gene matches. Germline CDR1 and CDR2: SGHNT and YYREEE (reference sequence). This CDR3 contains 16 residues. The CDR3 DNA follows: TGTGCCAGCAGCTCGAAGACAGGGGGCAAAAATTCACCCCTCCACTTT. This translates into CASSSKTGGKNSPLHF.

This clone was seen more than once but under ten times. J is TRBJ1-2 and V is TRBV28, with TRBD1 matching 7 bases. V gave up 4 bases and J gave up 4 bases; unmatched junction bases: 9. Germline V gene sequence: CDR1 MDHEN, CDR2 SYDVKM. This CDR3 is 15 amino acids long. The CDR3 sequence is CASSSSGGRVYGYTF. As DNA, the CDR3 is TGTGCCAGCAGTTCGTCAGGGGGACGAGTCTATGGCTACACCTTC.

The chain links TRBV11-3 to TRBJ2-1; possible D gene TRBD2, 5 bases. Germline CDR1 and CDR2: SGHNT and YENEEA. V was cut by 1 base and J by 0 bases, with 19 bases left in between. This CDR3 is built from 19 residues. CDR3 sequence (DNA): TGTGCCAGCAGCTTAGTACGTATGTGGCGGGTGAGCTCCTACAATGAGCAGTTCTTC. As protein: CASSLVRMWRVSSYNEQFF.

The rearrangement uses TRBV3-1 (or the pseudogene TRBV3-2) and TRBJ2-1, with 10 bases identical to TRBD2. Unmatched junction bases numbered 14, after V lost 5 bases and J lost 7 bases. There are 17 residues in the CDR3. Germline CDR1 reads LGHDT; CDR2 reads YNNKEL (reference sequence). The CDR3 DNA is TGTGCCAGCAGCTACCTCGGGCTAGCGGGAGAGAGTAATGAGCAGTTCTTC. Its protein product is CASSYLGLAGESNEQFF.

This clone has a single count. The CDR3 region is CASSWVQGIHEQYF. DNA for the CDR3: TGTGCCAGCAGTTGGGTTCAGGGGATACACGAGCAGTACTTC. The chain carries TRBV28 and TRBJ2-7; tentative D call: TRBD1 (6 bases). In germline, CDR1 is MDHEN, CDR2 SYDVKM. V was clipped by 4 bases and J by 5 bases, with 15 bases between them. This CDR3 is 14 amino acids long.

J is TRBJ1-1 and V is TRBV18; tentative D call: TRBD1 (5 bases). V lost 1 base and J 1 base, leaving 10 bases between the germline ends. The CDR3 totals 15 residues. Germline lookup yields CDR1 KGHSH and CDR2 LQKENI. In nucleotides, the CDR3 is TGTGCCAGCTCACCACTCAGGGACTGGAACACTGAAGCTTTCTTT. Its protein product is CASSPLRDWNTEAFF.

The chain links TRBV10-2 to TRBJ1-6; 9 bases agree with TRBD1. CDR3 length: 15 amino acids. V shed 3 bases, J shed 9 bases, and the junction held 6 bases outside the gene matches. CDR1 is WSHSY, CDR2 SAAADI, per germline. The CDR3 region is CASSEETGGGSPLHF. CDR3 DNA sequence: TGCGCCAGCAGTGAAGAGACAGGGGGGGGTTCACCCCTCCACTTT.

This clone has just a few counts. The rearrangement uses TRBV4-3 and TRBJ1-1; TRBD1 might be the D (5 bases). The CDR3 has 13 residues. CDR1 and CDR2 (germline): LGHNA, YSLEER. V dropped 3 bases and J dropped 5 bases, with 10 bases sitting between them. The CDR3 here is CASSQGGWTEAFF. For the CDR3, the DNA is TGCGCCAGCAGCCAGGGGGGGTGGACTGAAGCTTTCTTT.

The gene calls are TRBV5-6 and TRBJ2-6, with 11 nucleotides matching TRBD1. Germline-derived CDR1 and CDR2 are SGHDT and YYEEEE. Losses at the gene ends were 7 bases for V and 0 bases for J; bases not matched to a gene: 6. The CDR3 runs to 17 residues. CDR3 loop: CASLRGQGVSGANVLTF. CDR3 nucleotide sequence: TGTGCCAGCCTTCGGGGACAGGGGGTCTCTGGGGCCAACGTCCTGACTTTC.